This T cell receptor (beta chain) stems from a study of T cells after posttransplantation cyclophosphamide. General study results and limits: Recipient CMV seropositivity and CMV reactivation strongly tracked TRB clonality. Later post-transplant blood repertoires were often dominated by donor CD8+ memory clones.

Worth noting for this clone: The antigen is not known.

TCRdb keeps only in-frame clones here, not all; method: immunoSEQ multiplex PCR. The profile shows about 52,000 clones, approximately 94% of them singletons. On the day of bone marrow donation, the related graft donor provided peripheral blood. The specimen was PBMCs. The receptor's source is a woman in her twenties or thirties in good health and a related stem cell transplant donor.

In DNA, the CDR3 is TGTGCCAGCAGCCTAGTAGGGGGCGATGAGCAGTTCTTC. This sequence encodes CASSLVGGDEQFF. This chain links TRBV6-6 with TRBJ2-1; 7 nucleotides align to TRBD1. This CDR3 comprises 13 residues. Looked up from germline, CDR1 is MNHNY and CDR2 is SVGAGI (reference sequence). V lost 6 bases to trimming and J lost 8 bases; unmatched junction nucleotides: 7.